The rows below give T cell receptor beta chains drawn from one sample of a study of blood T cell repertoires in COVID-19. Assay used: immunoSEQ multiplex PCR; TCRdb lists only in-frame clones, some missing. The sample holds roughly 100,000 clones; approximately 85% are singletons and the top ten take about 10%. The specimen sequenced was peripheral blood. Receptors originate from a man aged 35 to 55 with active or convalescent COVID-19. CDR3s include the opening cysteine and the closing phenylalanine or tryptophan. The order of the fields is CDR3 protein, CDR3 DNA, D gene, V gene, clone size, CDR3 length, J gene. A D gene is named only where the DNA matches it firmly. Size is stated for part of the rows, as once, few or many counts, or as a class when the clone is expanded.

CASSISTTGNSNQPQHF	TGTGCCAGTAGTATCTCTACTACTGGCAATAGCAATCAGCCCCAGCATTTT	-	TRBV19	-	17	TRBJ1-5
CASSYGSYEQYF	TGTGCCAGCAGCTACGGCTCCTACGAGCAGTACTTC	-	TRBV7-2	few	12	TRBJ2-7
CASSLLRGDEQFF	TGTGCCAGCAGCTTACTCAGGGGCGATGAGCAGTTCTTC	-	TRBV7-9	-	13	TRBJ2-1
CASSRTSGGAETQYF	TGTGCCAGCAGCCGTACTAGCGGGGGGGCGGAGACCCAGTACTTC	TRBD2	TRBV7-2	-	15	TRBJ2-5
CASKGQSVTEAFF	TGTGCCAGCAAGGGACAGTCTGTTACTGAAGCTTTCTTT	TRBD1	TRBV12-3/TRBV12-4	-	13	TRBJ1-1
CASSLTRTSGAEQYF	TGTGCCAGCAGCCTCACAAGGACTAGTGGAGCCGAGCAGTACTTC	TRBD2	TRBV7-2	once	15	TRBJ2-7
CASSLQGNEQFF	TGTGCCAGCAGCCTTCAGGGGAATGAGCAGTTCTTC	-	TRBV3-1/TRBV3-2	-	12	TRBJ2-1
CASSPTAGTDTQYF	TGTGCCAGCAGCCCTACAGCGGGTACAGATACGCAGTATTTT	-	TRBV7-2	-	14	TRBJ2-3
CAWSPPWGEVAETQYF	TGTGCCTGGAGTCCCCCCTGGGGAGAGGTGGCGGAGACCCAGTACTTC	-	TRBV30	-	16	TRBJ2-5
CASSQAGGPPQHF	TGTGCCAGCAGTCAGGCAGGGGGCCCGCCCCAGCATTTT	TRBD1	TRBV28	-	13	TRBJ1-5
CASRVTGGQYEKLFF	TGTGCCAGCAGGGTTACGGGGGGGCAATATGAAAAACTGTTTTTT	-	TRBV6-5	-	15	TRBJ1-4
CASSWEGGTEAFF	TGTGCCAGCAGCTGGGAGGGAGGGACTGAAGCTTTCTTT	-	TRBV11-3	-	13	TRBJ1-1
CASSFPGTGVYEQYF	TGTGCCAGCAGCTTCCCCGGGACAGGGGTCTACGAGCAGTACTTC	TRBD1	TRBV5-4	-	15	TRBJ2-7
CASSLDGTSTDTQYF	TGCGCCAGCAGCTTGGACGGGACTAGCACAGATACGCAGTATTTT	-	TRBV5-1	-	15	TRBJ2-3
CASSTGAQKNIQYF	TGTGCCTCCAGTACAGGGGCACAAAAAAACATTCAGTACTTC	TRBD1	TRBV10-3	-	14	TRBJ2-4
CASSFTAPTNEKLFF	TGTGCCAGCAGTTTCACAGCACCAACTAATGAAAAACTGTTTTTT	-	TRBV6-5	few	15	TRBJ1-4
CASSPDRAVYEQYF	TGTGCCAGCTCACCGGACAGGGCCGTGTACGAGCAGTACTTC	TRBD1	TRBV18	-	14	TRBJ2-7
CASLGGTGSSNQPQHF	TGTGCCAGTCTCGGGGGGACAGGGTCTAGCAATCAGCCCCAGCATTTT	TRBD1	TRBV19	-	16	TRBJ1-5
CASSLDGQVGGEQYF	TGTGCCAGCAGCCTCGACGGACAGGTTGGTGGCGAGCAGTACTTC	TRBD1	TRBV7-2	-	15	TRBJ2-7
CASSLFIGGYTF	TGTGCCAGCAGCTTATTCATCGGTGGCTACACCTTC	-	TRBV7-9	-	12	TRBJ1-2
CASSSQGILVETQYF	TGTGCCAGCAGCTCACAGGGGATTTTAGTGGAGACCCAGTACTTC	TRBD1	TRBV7-6	-	15	TRBJ2-5
CASSSGTAAYEQYF	TGTGCCAGCAGCTCTGGGACAGCTGCCTACGAGCAGTACTTC	TRBD1	TRBV9	-	14	TRBJ2-7
CASTRIAGGPTDTQYF	TGTGCCAGCACGAGAATAGCGGGGGGGCCGACAGATACGCAGTATTTT	TRBD2	TRBV2	-	16	TRBJ2-3
CASGRGSSYNEQFF	TGTGCCAGCGGTCGGGGGAGCTCCTACAATGAGCAGTTCTTC	-	TRBV6-5	-	14	TRBJ2-1
CAYNSRGADTQYF	TGTGCTTACAATAGCCGGGGTGCAGATACGCAGTATTTT	-	TRBV30	few	13	TRBJ2-3
CAISDTSGGNTGELFF	TGTGCCATCAGTGATACTAGCGGGGGGAACACCGGGGAGCTGTTTTTT	TRBD2	TRBV10-3	-	16	TRBJ2-2
CASSLGRGLPDTQYF	TGTGCCAGCAGCTTGGGAAGGGGACTCCCAGATACGCAGTATTTT	-	TRBV11-3	-	15	TRBJ2-3
CSGDTYGAFF	TGCAGCGGTGACACTTACGGGGCTTTCTTT	-	TRBV29-1	-	10	TRBJ1-1
CASSQDNGYSNQPQHF	TGTGCCAGCAGCCAAGATAACGGGTATAGCAATCAGCCCCAGCATTTT	-	TRBV4-2	-	16	TRBJ1-5
CASSEGRRTYEQYF	TGCGCCAGCAGTGAAGGTCGGCGGACCTACGAGCAGTACTTC	-	TRBV10-1	few	14	TRBJ2-7
CASSLGGTYYGYTF	TGTGCCAGTAGTCTCGGAGGGACCTACTATGGCTACACCTTC	-	TRBV19	-	14	TRBJ1-2
CAVVGPSSYNEQFF	TGTGCAGTGGTGGGGCCTAGCTCCTACAATGAGCAGTTCTTC	-	TRBV7-9	-	14	TRBJ2-1
CASKESAAGTDTQYF	TGTGCCAGCAAGGAGTCGGCAGCAGGCACAGATACGCAGTATTTT	-	TRBV6-5	once	15	TRBJ2-3
CASSFLGTSGGQSSYNEQFF	TGCGCCAGCAGCTTTCTCGGGACTAGCGGGGGCCAGAGCTCCTACAATGAGCAGTTCTTC	TRBD2	TRBV5-1	-	20	TRBJ2-1
CASSPQTENTGELFF	TGTGCCAGCTCACCACAGACAGAGAACACCGGGGAGCTGTTTTTT	-	TRBV18	-	15	TRBJ2-2
CASSARQGEVNEKLFF	TGTGCCAGCAGTGCGAGACAGGGGGAAGTTAATGAAAAACTGTTTTTT	TRBD1	TRBV2	-	16	TRBJ1-4
CASSQVQGTGELFF	TGTGCCAGCAGCCAAGTTCAGGGGACCGGGGAGCTGTTTTTT	-	TRBV3-1/TRBV3-2	-	14	TRBJ2-2
CSVEDTEQGNYGYTF	TGCAGCGTTGAAGATACCGAACAGGGGAACTATGGCTACACCTTC	TRBD1	TRBV29-1	-	15	TRBJ1-2
CASSLITTGGRDEQFF	TGCGCCAGCAGCTTGATCACGACAGGGGGTAGAGATGAGCAGTTCTTC	TRBD1	TRBV5-1	-	16	TRBJ2-1
CASSLPGQEYNEQFF	TGCGCCAGCAGCTTACCGGGACAGGAATACAATGAGCAGTTCTTC	TRBD1	TRBV4-1	-	15	TRBJ2-1
CASLKRGGSQETQYF	TGTGCCAGCCTCAAAAGGGGGGGGAGCCAAGAGACCCAGTACTTC	-	TRBV6-5	-	15	TRBJ2-5